The present T cell receptor beta chain was sequenced within a study of T cell changes during pregnancy in multiple sclerosis. The germline V gene encodes CDR1 SEHNR and CDR2 FQNEAQ (reference sequence). The CDR3 is 14 amino acids. Deletions cut 2 bases from V and 6 bases from J, with 13 bases between. Repertoires were generated with immunoSEQ multiplex PCR, while TCRdb's copy carries only in-frame clones and drops some. The profile shows about 70,000 clones, 85% to 95% of them singletons. V and J are TRBV7-9 and TRBJ1-1; D is unresolved. The source of this sequence is a female donor with multiple sclerosis, enrolled in a pregnancy study. This material consisted of peripheral blood, taken before pregnancy. The CDR3 coding sequence is TGTGCCAGCAGCTTACGCCGTGCGGGTCCTGAAGCTTTCTTT. Its protein product is CASSLRRAGPEAFF. Full variable domain (outside the CDR3, taken from reference TRBV7-9 and TRBJ1-1): DTGVSQNPRHKITKRGQNVTFRCDPISEHNRLYWYRQTLGQGPEFLTYFQNEAQLEKSRLLSDRFSAERPKGSFSTLEIQRTEQGDSAMYLCASSLRRAGPEAFFGQGTRLTVV.